Included here is one T cell receptor beta chain sequence, with context. The antigen remains unidentified. CDR3 length: 15 amino acids. From germline, CDR1 is SGDLS and CDR2 YYNGEE. This entry belongs to a study of blood T cells in healthy people across ages. The study's findings and limits: Unsorted PBMC material precluded a definitive naive versus antigen-experienced comparison.

A second PCR of roughly 7 to 11 cycles used a sample-barcoded 5' primer and a J-beta primer mix. Carrying 12 random nucleotides, a template-switch adaptor labeled each individual cDNA molecule. TCRdb analysed the 5' RACE reads with MiXCR anew, one entry per CDR3 protein. Of about 830,000 distinct CDR3 sequences listed, approximately 59% are singletons. The chain has TRBV9 and TRBJ2-5; 7 bases match TRBD1. The J call is doubtful: the DNA matches TRBJ2-7 better. This receptor was identified in a young man in good health. The specimen sequenced was blood. In nucleotides, the CDR3 is TGTGCCAGCAGCGTCTCCGGGACAGAGAATTACGAGCAGTACTTC. Translated: CASSVSGTENYEQYF.